This is a list of T cell receptor beta chains from one sample in a study of response to subunit inactivated influenza vaccine. Each CDR3 protein is one row after TCRdb ran MiXCR on the RT-PCR reads. The table includes approximately 480,000 distinct CDR3 sequences, roughly 9.7% detected once. Sample: PBMCs from blood, taken 40 to 50 days after vaccination. These receptors came from a man aged 50 to 59 who received an inactivated influenza vaccine. CDR3s include the opening cysteine and the closing phenylalanine or tryptophan. Fields, in order: clone size, D gene, J gene, V gene, CDR3 protein, CDR3 DNA. A D gene is named only where the DNA matches it firmly. The size field is filled for only some rows; it gives once, few, many or a size class.

clone_size: few; d_call: .; j_call: TRBJ1-2; v_call: TRBV4-1; cdr3_aa: CASSQGRGPNNYGYTF; cdr3_nt: TGCGCCAGCAGCCAAGGACGAGGGCCGAATAACTATGGCTACACCTTC
clone_size: many; d_call: .; j_call: TRBJ2-2; v_call: TRBV6-5; cdr3_aa: CASSYSRTGELFF; cdr3_nt: TGTGCCAGCAGTTACTCAAGAACCGGGGAGCTGTTTTTT
clone_size: .; d_call: TRBD1; j_call: TRBJ2-5; v_call: TRBV28; cdr3_aa: CASKPSGTGEETQYF; cdr3_nt: TGTGCCAGCAAACCATCGGGGACAGGTGAAGAGACCCAGTACTTC
clone_size: .; d_call: .; j_call: TRBJ1-5; v_call: TRBV20-1; cdr3_aa: CSASREGNQPQHF; cdr3_nt: TGCAGTGCTAGCAGGGAAGGCAATCAGCCCCAGCATTTT
clone_size: few; d_call: TRBD1; j_call: TRBJ2-1; v_call: TRBV6-1; cdr3_aa: CASKAGQGDYNEQFF; cdr3_nt: TGTGCCAGCAAGGCCGGACAGGGCGACTACAATGAGCAGTTCTTC
clone_size: few; d_call: TRBD2; j_call: TRBJ2-5; v_call: TRBV5-1; cdr3_aa: CASSPTSGVETQYF; cdr3_nt: TGCGCCAGCAGCCCGACTAGCGGGGTTGAGACCCAGTACTTC
clone_size: few; d_call: .; j_call: TRBJ1-1; v_call: TRBV28; cdr3_aa: CASSLMLLGLNTEAFF; cdr3_nt: TGTGCCAGCAGTTTAATGCTTTTGGGGCTGAACACTGAAGCTTTCTTT
clone_size: few; d_call: TRBD2; j_call: TRBJ2-1; v_call: TRBV5-1; cdr3_aa: CASSLGPTSGGPTGNEQFF; cdr3_nt: TGCGCCAGCAGCTTGGGTCCCACTAGCGGGGGGCCAACAGGGAATGAGCAGTTCTTC
clone_size: few; d_call: TRBD2; j_call: TRBJ2-7; v_call: TRBV5-1; cdr3_aa: CASSSIGLAGEGYEQYF; cdr3_nt: TGCGCCAGCAGCTCCATAGGACTAGCGGGAGAGGGATACGAGCAGTACTTC
clone_size: many; d_call: .; j_call: TRBJ2-1; v_call: TRBV24-1; cdr3_aa: CATSAPEGGSYNEQFF; cdr3_nt: TGTGCCACCAGTGCCCCAGAGGGGGGATCCTACAATGAGCAGTTCTTC
clone_size: few; d_call: .; j_call: TRBJ2-2; v_call: TRBV7-3; cdr3_aa: CASSLSMGAGAGELFF; cdr3_nt: TGTGCCAGCAGCTTATCGATGGGGGCGGGAGCCGGGGAGCTGTTTTTT
clone_size: .; d_call: .; j_call: TRBJ2-5; v_call: TRBV7-2; cdr3_aa: CASSQGFGGRETQYF; cdr3_nt: TGTGCCAGCAGCCAGGGGTTCGGGGGCAGGGAGACCCAGTACTTC
clone_size: many; d_call: TRBD1; j_call: TRBJ1-1; v_call: TRBV5-4; cdr3_aa: CASSLEGTGNTEAFF; cdr3_nt: TGTGCCAGCAGCTTGGAAGGGACAGGGAACACTGAAGCTTTCTTT
clone_size: .; d_call: .; j_call: TRBJ2-1; v_call: TRBV20-1; cdr3_aa: CSARDIGVPYNEQFF; cdr3_nt: TGCAGTGCTAGAGATATAGGGGTTCCCTACAATGAGCAGTTCTTC
clone_size: few; d_call: .; j_call: TRBJ1-1; v_call: TRBV19; cdr3_aa: CASRVGVNTEAFF; cdr3_nt: TGTGCCAGTAGGGTGGGGGTGAACACTGAAGCTTTCTTT
clone_size: .; d_call: .; j_call: TRBJ2-1; v_call: TRBV15; cdr3_aa: CATSPRGGSYNEQFF; cdr3_nt: TGTGCCACCAGCCCCAGGGGGGGCTCCTACAATGAGCAGTTCTTC
clone_size: .; d_call: .; j_call: TRBJ2-7; v_call: TRBV9; cdr3_aa: CASSVGDQNYEQYF; cdr3_nt: TGTGCCAGCAGCGTAGGCGACCAGAACTACGAGCAGTACTTC
clone_size: .; d_call: TRBD2; j_call: TRBJ2-4; v_call: TRBV4-2; cdr3_aa: CASSQDGPGRASGKNIQYF; cdr3_nt: TGTGCCAGCAGCCAAGATGGTCCCGGGAGGGCCTCCGGCAAAAACATTCAGTACTTC
clone_size: many; d_call: TRBD2; j_call: TRBJ2-3; v_call: TRBV7-8; cdr3_aa: CASTLAGGNTQYF; cdr3_nt: TGTGCCAGCACCTTGGCGGGGGGAAATACGCAGTATTTT
clone_size: many; d_call: TRBD1; j_call: TRBJ2-7; v_call: TRBV20-1; cdr3_aa: CSARVSQGFHEQYF; cdr3_nt: TGCAGTGCTAGAGTCTCACAGGGGTTCCACGAGCAGTACTTC
clone_size: many; d_call: .; j_call: TRBJ2-2; v_call: TRBV6-5; cdr3_aa: CASSYSIGPGTGELFF; cdr3_nt: TGTGCCAGCAGTTACTCGATTGGGCCGGGCACCGGGGAGCTGTTTTTT
clone_size: many; d_call: .; j_call: TRBJ2-1; v_call: TRBV15; cdr3_aa: CATSRDLTEPTYNEQFF; cdr3_nt: TGTGCCACCAGCAGAGATTTAACGGAGCCTACCTACAATGAGCAGTTCTTC
clone_size: .; d_call: .; j_call: TRBJ2-7; v_call: TRBV20-1; cdr3_aa: CSASSQGISYEQYF; cdr3_nt: TGCAGTGCTAGTTCGCAGGGGATCTCCTACGAGCAGTACTTC
clone_size: many; d_call: TRBD2; j_call: TRBJ2-1; v_call: TRBV20-1; cdr3_aa: CSALAGGPYNEQFF; cdr3_nt: TGCAGTGCCCTAGCGGGAGGGCCTTACAATGAGCAGTTCTTC
clone_size: many; d_call: .; j_call: TRBJ1-2; v_call: TRBV28; cdr3_aa: CASSLFNYGYTF; cdr3_nt: TGCGCCAGCAGCCTATTTAACTATGGCTACACCTTC
clone_size: .; d_call: TRBD2; j_call: TRBJ2-1; v_call: TRBV7-2; cdr3_aa: CASSHQLSSGTFGEQFF; cdr3_nt: TGTGCCAGCAGCCACCAACTAAGTAGCGGGACTTTCGGTGAGCAGTTCTTC
clone_size: many; d_call: .; j_call: TRBJ2-5; v_call: TRBV5-1; cdr3_aa: CASSLAAGEETQYF; cdr3_nt: TGCGCCAGCAGCTTGGCCGCTGGAGAGGAGACCCAGTACTTC
clone_size: few; d_call: TRBD1; j_call: TRBJ1-2; v_call: TRBV5-1; cdr3_aa: CASSQHPGTANYGYTF; cdr3_nt: TGCGCCAGCAGCCAACACCCCGGGACAGCTAACTATGGCTACACCTTC
clone_size: .; d_call: .; j_call: TRBJ1-1; v_call: TRBV5-6; cdr3_aa: CASSLASGYAFF; cdr3_nt: TGTGCCAGCAGCTTGGCTTCAGGGTACGCTTTCTTT
clone_size: many; d_call: TRBD2; j_call: TRBJ2-5; v_call: TRBV7-2; cdr3_aa: CASSPQAGGLQRGGKTQYF; cdr3_nt: TGTGCCAGCAGCCCCCAGGCAGGGGGATTGCAGCGGGGGGGTAAGACCCAGTACTTC
clone_size: .; d_call: TRBD1; j_call: TRBJ1-6; v_call: TRBV20-1; cdr3_aa: CSARTGTGNSPLHF; cdr3_nt: TGCAGTGCTAGAACCGGGACAGGGAATTCACCCCTCCACTTT
clone_size: few; d_call: .; j_call: TRBJ1-6; v_call: TRBV5-5; cdr3_aa: CASSWAGVNSPLHF; cdr3_nt: TGTGCCAGCAGCTGGGCAGGGGTTAATTCACCCCTCCACTTT
clone_size: many; d_call: TRBD2; j_call: TRBJ2-1; v_call: TRBV29-1; cdr3_aa: CSVEDPLAGGAYNEQFF; cdr3_nt: TGCAGCGTTGAAGATCCCCTAGCGGGAGGTGCCTACAATGAGCAGTTCTTC
clone_size: .; d_call: TRBD1; j_call: TRBJ2-2; v_call: TRBV6-1; cdr3_aa: CASSGTGVDTGELFF; cdr3_nt: TGTGCCAGCAGCGGTACAGGGGTAGACACCGGGGAGCTGTTTTTT
clone_size: many; d_call: TRBD2; j_call: TRBJ2-1; v_call: TRBV4-2; cdr3_aa: CASSRRLADYNEQFF; cdr3_nt: TGTGCCAGCAGCCGTCGACTAGCAGACTACAATGAGCAGTTCTTC
clone_size: many; d_call: .; j_call: TRBJ2-3; v_call: TRBV20-1; cdr3_aa: CSASRMDTQYF; cdr3_nt: TGCAGTGCTAGTAGGATGGATACGCAGTATTTT
clone_size: few; d_call: TRBD1; j_call: TRBJ2-1; v_call: TRBV20-1; cdr3_aa: CSAPRSGTGGLNEQFF; cdr3_nt: TGCAGTGCCCCCAGGTCGGGGACAGGGGGCTTAAATGAGCAGTTCTTC
clone_size: .; d_call: .; j_call: TRBJ2-1; v_call: TRBV20-1; cdr3_aa: CSARDGGGGSYNEQFF; cdr3_nt: TGCAGTGCTAGAGATGGGGGAGGGGGCTCCTACAATGAGCAGTTCTTC
clone_size: .; d_call: .; j_call: TRBJ2-3; v_call: TRBV20-1; cdr3_aa: CSASGPAGAGFTDTQYF; cdr3_nt: TGCAGTGCTAGTGGGCCAGCAGGAGCAGGGTTCACAGATACGCAGTATTTT
clone_size: .; d_call: .; j_call: TRBJ2-1; v_call: TRBV20-1; cdr3_aa: CSARAFAGTDSYNEQFF; cdr3_nt: TGCAGTGCTAGAGCCTTCGCCGGGACCGACTCCTACAATGAGCAGTTCTTC
clone_size: many; d_call: .; j_call: TRBJ1-2; v_call: TRBV11-2; cdr3_aa: CASSPSYYGYTF; cdr3_nt: TGTGCCAGCAGCCCGTCCTATTATGGCTACACCTTC
clone_size: many; d_call: .; j_call: TRBJ1-2; v_call: TRBV29-1; cdr3_aa: CTSYSPGRIDGYTF; cdr3_nt: TGCACTTCCTATTCCCCGGGGCGCATTGATGGCTACACCTTC
clone_size: .; d_call: TRBD1; j_call: TRBJ1-2; v_call: TRBV25-1; cdr3_aa: CASSENTGTVGGYTF; cdr3_nt: TGTGCCAGCAGTGAAAACACCGGGACAGTTGGTGGCTACACCTTC
clone_size: many; d_call: .; j_call: TRBJ2-6; v_call: TRBV28; cdr3_aa: CASSLSRATGANVLTF; cdr3_nt: TGTGCCAGCAGTTTATCTAGGGCCACTGGGGCCAACGTCCTGACTTTC
clone_size: many; d_call: TRBD2; j_call: TRBJ2-3; v_call: TRBV4-3; cdr3_aa: CASSQGPSGATDTQYF; cdr3_nt: TGCGCCAGCAGCCAAGGGCCTAGCGGTGCCACAGATACGCAGTATTTT
clone_size: many; d_call: .; j_call: TRBJ1-2; v_call: TRBV12-3/TRBV12-4; cdr3_aa: CASSKDQVSYGYTF; cdr3_nt: TGTGCCAGCAGCAAGGATCAGGTCTCCTATGGCTACACCTTC
clone_size: .; d_call: .; j_call: TRBJ2-1; v_call: TRBV20-1; cdr3_aa: CSASDHLYNEQFF; cdr3_nt: TGCAGTGCTAGCGACCACCTCTACAATGAGCAGTTCTTC
clone_size: few; d_call: TRBD2; j_call: TRBJ2-2; v_call: TRBV4-3; cdr3_aa: CASSPGGGLTGELFF; cdr3_nt: TGCGCCAGCAGCCCGGGGGGGGGCCTGACCGGGGAGCTGTTTTTT
clone_size: .; d_call: .; j_call: TRBJ2-4; v_call: TRBV7-9; cdr3_aa: CASSFPWGAGAKNIQYF; cdr3_nt: TGTGCCAGCAGCTTTCCATGGGGGGCAGGAGCCAAAAACATTCAGTACTTC
clone_size: many; d_call: .; j_call: TRBJ1-1; v_call: TRBV11-2; cdr3_aa: CASSRDGTEAFF; cdr3_nt: TGTGCCAGCAGCCGAGACGGCACTGAAGCTTTCTTT
clone_size: .; d_call: TRBD2; j_call: TRBJ2-5; v_call: TRBV12-3/TRBV12-4; cdr3_aa: CASSHQAGGGETQYF; cdr3_nt: TGTGCCAGCAGTCACCAAGCGGGAGGAGGAGAGACCCAGTACTTC
clone_size: .; d_call: .; j_call: TRBJ1-4; v_call: TRBV12-3/TRBV12-4; cdr3_aa: CASSLGGEGEKLFF; cdr3_nt: TGTGCCAGCAGCCTGGGCGGGGAAGGTGAAAAACTGTTTTTT
clone_size: few; d_call: .; j_call: TRBJ2-7; v_call: TRBV7-9; cdr3_aa: CASSFLGATYEQYF; cdr3_nt: TGTGCCAGCAGCTTTCTAGGTGCTACCTACGAGCAGTACTTC
clone_size: .; d_call: .; j_call: TRBJ2-7; v_call: TRBV5-4; cdr3_aa: CASSGGGRDEQYF; cdr3_nt: TGTGCCAGCAGCGGGGGGGGGCGCGACGAGCAGTACTTC
clone_size: many; d_call: .; j_call: TRBJ2-7; v_call: TRBV6-5; cdr3_aa: CASSYLLAAHEQYF; cdr3_nt: TGTGCCAGCAGTTACTTACTAGCTGCCCACGAGCAGTACTTC
clone_size: few; d_call: .; j_call: TRBJ1-2; v_call: TRBV28; cdr3_aa: CASSITAGFYGYTF; cdr3_nt: TGTGCCAGCAGCATCACAGCGGGATTCTATGGCTACACCTTC
clone_size: .; d_call: TRBD2; j_call: TRBJ2-2; v_call: TRBV12-3/TRBV12-4; cdr3_aa: CASTIIAGTNTGELFF; cdr3_nt: TGTGCCAGCACCATAATAGCGGGAACGAACACCGGGGAGCTGTTTTTT
clone_size: few; d_call: .; j_call: TRBJ1-4; v_call: TRBV5-1; cdr3_aa: CASSLSGRPGELFF; cdr3_nt: TGCGCCAGCAGCTTGTCGGGGAGACCTGGGGAACTGTTTTTT
clone_size: .; d_call: TRBD1; j_call: TRBJ2-7; v_call: TRBV5-1; cdr3_aa: CASSLTWDRDSEQYF; cdr3_nt: TGCGCCAGCAGCTTGACGTGGGACAGGGATTCCGAGCAGTACTTC
clone_size: many; d_call: .; j_call: TRBJ1-1; v_call: TRBV6-6; cdr3_aa: CASSHRRDTEAFF; cdr3_nt: TGTGCCAGCAGCCATCGCCGGGACACTGAAGCTTTCTTT